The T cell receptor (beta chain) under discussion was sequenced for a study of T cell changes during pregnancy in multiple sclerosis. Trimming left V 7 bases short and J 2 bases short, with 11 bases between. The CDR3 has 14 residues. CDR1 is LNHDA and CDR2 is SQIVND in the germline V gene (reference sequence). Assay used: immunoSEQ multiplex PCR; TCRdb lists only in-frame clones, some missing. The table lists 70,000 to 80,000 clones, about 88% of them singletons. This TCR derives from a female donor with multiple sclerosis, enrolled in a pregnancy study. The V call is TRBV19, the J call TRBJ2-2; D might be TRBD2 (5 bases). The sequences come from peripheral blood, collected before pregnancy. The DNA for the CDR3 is TGTGCCAGTATAGCGAAGAGTAACACCGGGGAGCTGTTTTTT. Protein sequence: CASIAKSNTGELFF.